These 30 T cell receptor beta chains originate from one sample sequenced in a study of CD8 T cells in Susac syndrome. Random-hexamer reverse transcription was applied to roughly 0.5 to 1 ug RNA. TCRdb reprocessed the immunoSEQ multiplex PCR reads with MiXCR, giving one entry per CDR3 protein. Here the sample spans 150,000 or so distinct CDR3 sequences, around 96% being singletons. The specimen sequenced was CD4+ T cells from PBMCs. Receptors originate from a human donor with Susac syndrome.

The V and J genes are TRBV4-3 and TRBJ2-7; 7 bases fit TRBD1. The CDR3 sequence is 14 residues long. Germline V gives CDR1 LGHNA, CDR2 YSLEER. After removal of 1 base from V and 3 bases from J, the junction contained 3 bases not matched to a gene. The CDR3 region is CASSQGQGSYEQYF. The CDR3 region has the DNA TGCGCCAGCAGCCAAGGACAGGGCAGCTACGAGCAGTACTTC.

The chain couples TRBV4-1 to TRBJ2-3; 7 bases agree with TRBD1. This CDR3 region has 15 residues. Germline V gives CDR1 MGHRA, CDR2 YSYEKL. J gave up 3 bases and V 8 bases, and 11 bases lay outside the gene matches. In nucleotides, the CDR3 is TGCGCCAGCGCTGTGGGGGACAGTTTAACAGATACGCAGTATTTT. As protein: CASAVGDSLTDTQYF.

The V and J genes are TRBV7-3 and TRBJ2-3; D is ambiguous. The V gene's germline CDR1 is SGHTA and CDR2 FQGTGA. This CDR3 spans 12 amino acids. The ends were cut back, 2 bases at V and 5 bases at J, with 5 bases in the middle. CDR3 nucleotides: TGTGCCAGCAGCTTAGACGGAGATACGCAGTATTTT. Protein sequence: CASSLDGDTQYF.

This clonotype has a single count. J is TRBJ2-1 and V is TRBV25-1; 9 nucleotides line up with TRBD1. Germline V gives CDR1 MGHDK, CDR2 SYGVNS. J lost 6 bases, V lost 4 bases, and 10 bases had no gene match. The CDR3 covers 16 residues. CDR3 in amino acids: CASSARRTGVSNEQFF. DNA of the CDR3: TGTGCCAGCAGTGCCCGGAGGACAGGGGTGTCCAATGAGCAGTTCTTC.

The chain uses TRBV5-1 and TRBJ2-7; D could derive from TRBD1 or TRBD2 (5 bases each). From germline, CDR1 is SGHRS and CDR2 YFSETQ. This CDR3 region has 13 residues. V was clipped by 5 bases and J by 2 bases, with 11 bases between them. CDR3 loop: CASRTGTPYEQYF. The CDR3 DNA reads TGCGCCAGCAGAACCGGGACGCCCTACGAGCAGTACTTC.

This clonotype is a singleton in its sample. The CDR3 DNA follows: TGTGCCAGCAGCTCCCACACAGCGGGGGGGTATCGAGAGACCCAGTACTTC. Translated, it gives CASSSHTAGGYRETQYF. The rearrangement links TRBV7-2 to TRBJ2-5; 10 bases agree with TRBD2. V was clipped by 4 bases and J by 4 bases; unmatched bases: 12. This CDR3 region has 17 residues. CDR1 and CDR2 (germline): SGHTA, FQGNSA.

This chain connects TRBV15 to TRBJ2-5; unclear D gene. From germline, CDR1 is LNHNV and CDR2 YYDKDF (reference sequence). The CDR3 is made up of 14 amino acids. Trimming pared 0 bases from V and 2 bases from J, leaving 7 bases between. The CDR3 sequence is CATSRDLSQETQYF. The CDR3 coding sequence is TGTGCCACCAGCAGAGATCTATCGCAAGAGACCCAGTACTTC.

V gene TRBV28 combines with J gene TRBJ1-4; D not resolved. Per germline, CDR1 MDHEN and CDR2 SYDVKM. The germline V and J ends were trimmed by 9 bases and 0 bases, with 11 bases remaining between them. CDR3 length equals 14 residues. This CDR3 reads CASFSDATNEKLFF. Here the CDR3 DNA reads TGTGCCAGTTTCTCAGACGCAACTAATGAAAAACTGTTTTTT.

J is TRBJ1-5 and V is TRBV20-1, with a weak D call TRBD1 (5 bases). V was pared by 3 bases and J by 4 bases, with 10 bases between. CDR1 DFQATT and CDR2 SNEGSKA come from the germline V gene (reference sequence). CDR3 length: 13 amino acids. This CDR3 is CSASRVRNQPQHF. The CDR3 region has the DNA TGCAGTGCTAGCAGGGTGAGGAATCAGCCCCAGCATTTT.

This sequence joins TRBV15 and TRBJ2-6; possibly TRBD2 for D (6 bases). CDR3 length equals 17 residues. The germline V gene encodes CDR1 LNHNV and CDR2 YYDKDF (reference sequence). Trimming shortened V by 3 bases and J by 0 bases, and 12 bases separated the two germline ends. The CDR3 sequence is CATSSGLSISGANVLTF. CDR3 sequence (DNA): TGTGCCACCAGCAGCGGACTATCTATCTCTGGGGCCAACGTCCTGACTTTC. Using reference TRBV15 and TRBJ2-6 for the parts outside the CDR3, the full variable domain is DAMVIQNPRYQVTQFGKPVTLSCSQTLNHNVMYWYQQKSSQAPKLLFHYYDKDFNNEADTPDNFQSRRPNTSFCFLDIRSPGLGDTAMYLCATSSGLSISGANVLTFGAGSRLTVL.

This chain joins TRBV3-1 and TRBJ2-6; D not certain. Trimming cost V 3 bases and J 2 bases, with 11 bases left between them. Per germline, CDR1 LGHDT and CDR2 YNNKEL (reference sequence). The CDR3 runs to 16 residues. CDR3 nucleotide sequence: TGTGCCAGCAGCCATGCGACGAACCCTGGGGCCAACGTCCTGACTTTC. It encodes CASSHATNPGANVLTF.

The chain is built from TRBV15 and TRBJ2-5; a weak D match, TRBD1 (6 bases). Trimming shortened V by 5 bases and J by 3 bases, and 7 bases separated the two germline ends. From germline, CDR1 is LNHNV and CDR2 YYDKDF (reference sequence). This CDR3 is built from 12 residues. CDR3 sequence (DNA): TGTGCCACCAGCGCAGGGGAAGAGACCCAGTACTTC. The encoded protein is CATSAGEETQYF.

The rearrangement joins TRBV20-1 to TRBJ2-7, with 11 bases aligning to TRBD1. Germline V gene sequence: CDR1 DFQATT, CDR2 SNEGSKA (reference sequence). V lost 1 base to trimming and J lost 3 bases; unmatched junction nucleotides: 8. This CDR3 is built from 16 residues. The CDR3 reads CSARATGTGGHYEQYF. The CDR3 coding sequence is TGCAGTGCTAGAGCAACCGGGACAGGGGGGCACTACGAGCAGTACTTC.

The CDR3 sequence: CASSSQGMDTQYF. Written as DNA, the CDR3 is TGCGCCAGCAGCTCCCAGGGAATGGATACGCAGTATTTT. The chain uses TRBV5-1 and TRBJ2-3; possibly TRBD1 for D (5 bases). Germline values: CDR1 SGHRS, CDR2 YFSETQ. The CDR3 runs 13 residues. V was trimmed by 3 bases and J by 6 bases, leaving 11 bases between them.

In its sample, this clonotype was seen once. V is TRBV18 and J is TRBJ2-1; D may be TRBD1 or TRBD2 (6 bases each). Germline lookup yields CDR1 KGHSH and CDR2 LQKENI. Trimming stripped 6 bases from V and 14 bases from J, with 17 bases between. This CDR3 contains 12 residues. For the CDR3, the DNA is TGTGCCAGCTCCCTCCGAGGGGGAGGCGAGTTCTTC. It translates to CASSLRGGGEFF.

This sequence joins TRBV12-3 or TRBV12-4 and TRBJ1-6, with D hard to call. The CDR3 consists of 16 residues. Deletions cut 3 bases from V and 0 bases from J, with 9 bases between. The CDR3 spells CASSFSGFSYNSPLHF. The CDR3 region has the DNA TGTGCCAGCAGTTTCTCGGGGTTCTCCTATAATTCACCCCTCCACTTT.

V and J are TRBV12-3 or TRBV12-4 and TRBJ2-3; D uncertain. Deletions cut 6 bases from V and 10 bases from J, with 17 bases between. The CDR3 totals 13 residues. The CDR3 sequence is CASSLGPPDPQYF. The CDR3 DNA follows: TGTGCCAGCAGCCTAGGTCCCCCTGATCCGCAGTATTTT.

This chain connects TRBV7-9 to TRBJ1-6; no clear D gene. This CDR3 is built from 16 residues. CDR1 and CDR2 from the germline V gene are SEHNR and FQNEAQ (reference sequence). V dropped 3 bases and J dropped 4 bases, with 13 bases sitting between them. CDR3 DNA: TGTGCCAGCAGCTTCGGATCGCGAGGGTATAATTCACCCCTCCACTTT. Its translation: CASSFGSRGYNSPLHF.

This sequence joins TRBV7-2 and TRBJ1-2; 7 bases match TRBD1. V gave up 2 bases and J gave up 6 bases; unmatched junction bases: 6. CDR1 is SGHTA and CDR2 is FQGNSA in the germline V gene. The CDR3 extends over 14 amino acids. The CDR3 is CASSLQGQGDGYTF. The CDR3 nucleotides are TGTGCCAGCAGCTTACAAGGGCAGGGGGATGGCTACACCTTC. Variable domain in full (rest from reference TRBV7-2 and TRBJ1-2): GAGVSQSPSNKVTEKGKDVELRCDPISGHTALYWYRQSLGQGLEFLIYFQGNSAPDKSGLPSDRFSAERTGGSVSTLTIQRTQQEDSAVYLCASSLQGQGDGYTFGSGTRLTVV.

The chain combines TRBV21-1 with TRBJ2-3; the table's D call, TRBD1, was not checked against the DNA. TRBV21-1 is a recognized pseudogene. The CDR3 spans 16 residues. The CDR3 nucleotides are TGTGCCAGCAGCCTCTTTCTGACGGGATGTACAGATACGCAGTATTTT. This gives the protein CASSLFLTGCTDTQYF.

CDR3 DNA: TGTGCCAGCAGTTACCCGGTGGGGGCCGAGGACCAAGAGACCCAGTACTTC. It encodes CASSYPVGAEDQETQYF. The genes are TRBV6-5 and TRBJ2-5; D perhaps matches TRBD1 (6 bases). V dropped 2 bases and J dropped 0 bases, with 16 bases sitting between them. The CDR3 runs to 17 residues. From germline, CDR1 is MNHEY and CDR2 SVGAGI.

The table lists this clonotype with a count of one. The V call is TRBV29-1, the J call TRBJ2-5, with 7 nucleotides matching TRBD1. The junction had 5 bases not matched to a gene; V was cut back by 3 bases and J by 4 bases. The germline CDR1 and CDR2 sequences are SQVTM and ANQGSEA. The CDR3 covers 13 residues. The CDR3 nucleotides are TGCAGCGTTGACCCGACAGGGCGAGAGACCCAGTACTTC. Amino acids: CSVDPTGRETQYF.

V gene TRBV9 combines with J gene TRBJ1-2; D gene ambiguous. This CDR3 comprises 16 residues. The germline V gene has CDR1 SGDLS and CDR2 YYNGEE. The V end lost 5 bases, the J end lost 0 bases, and 17 bases lay between the germline ends. The CDR3 sequence is CASSGASSKTNYGYTF. CDR3 nucleotide sequence: TGTGCCAGCAGTGGAGCAAGCTCGAAGACTAACTATGGCTACACCTTC.

The chain couples TRBV24-1 to TRBJ2-3, with D perhaps matching TRBD1 or TRBD2 (7 bases each). V lost 3 bases and J 4 bases, leaving 16 bases between the germline ends. Germline V gene lookup returns CDR1 KGHDR and CDR2 SFDVKD. The CDR3 consists of 16 residues. CDR3 nucleotide sequence: TGTGCCACCAGTGATCGACAGGGCGGGGGAGCAGATACGCAGTATTTT. This translates into CATSDRQGGGADTQYF.

This clonotype was recorded once. The chain joins TRBV12-3 or TRBV12-4 to TRBJ1-2; TRBD1 aligns across 9 bases. This CDR3 region has 15 residues. After removal of 4 bases from V and 5 bases from J, the junction contained 8 bases not matched to a gene. In nucleotides, the CDR3 is TGTGCCAGCAGTTCCTTTACAGGGGGCTTGTATGGCTACACCTTC. As protein: CASSSFTGGLYGYTF.

J is TRBJ2-7 and V is TRBV3-1; D might be TRBD1 (6 bases). The germline V gene encodes CDR1 LGHDT and CDR2 YNNKEL (reference sequence). Trimming removed 0 bases from V and 1 base from J, with 10 bases in between. This CDR3 has 15 residues. Here the CDR3 reads CASSQESRGSYEQYF. The CDR3 nucleotides read TGTGCCAGCAGCCAAGAATCCAGGGGTTCCTACGAGCAGTACTTC.

The chain joins TRBV9 to TRBJ2-3; 7 nucleotides line up with TRBD2. The CDR3 is 15 residues long. With V trimmed by 4 bases and J by 4 bases, 9 bases remained unmatched. Germline V gene sequence: CDR1 SGDLS, CDR2 YYNGEE. CDR3 region: CASSPSSGGSDTQYF. In DNA form, the CDR3 reads TGTGCCAGCAGCCCCTCATCGGGGGGTTCAGATACGCAGTATTTT. The full variable domain, rest sourced from reference TRBV9 and TRBJ2-3, is DSGVTQTPKHLITATGQRVTLRCSPRSGDLSVYWYQQSLDQGLQFLIQYYNGEERAKGNILERFSAQQFPDLHSELNLSSLELGDSALYFCASSPSSGGSDTQYFGPGTRLTVL.

This chain connects TRBV7-3 to TRBJ2-5, with TRBD1 identical over 7 bases. The CDR3 sequence is 16 residues long. Germline V CDR1 and CDR2: SGHTA, FQGTGA. Unmatched junction bases numbered 11, after V lost 5 bases and J lost 2 bases. The chain's CDR3 is CASSRLPRGRQETQYF. The DNA of the CDR3 is TGTGCCAGCAGCCGTCTACCGAGGGGGCGTCAAGAGACCCAGTACTTC.

J is TRBJ1-2 and V is TRBV7-8; the D gene is possibly TRBD1 (5 bases). This CDR3 region has 14 residues. V lost 1 base to trimming and J lost 6 bases, with 12 bases between them. The germline V gene encodes CDR1 SGHVS and CDR2 FQNEAQ. The CDR3 nucleotides are TGTGCCAGCAGCTTAGGCGACAGATCCCATGGCTACACCTTC. This encodes CASSLGDRSHGYTF. Complete variable domain (other parts from reference TRBV7-8 and TRBJ1-2): GAGVSQSPRYKVAKRGQDVALRCDPISGHVSLFWYQQALGQGPEFLTYFQNEAQLDKSGLPSDRFFAERPEGSVSTLKIQRTQQEDSAVYLCASSLGDRSHGYTFGSGTRLTVV.

The chain couples TRBV15 to TRBJ2-5; 10 nucleotides match TRBD1. CDR1 and CDR2 (germline): LNHNV, YYDKDF (reference sequence). This CDR3 comprises 16 residues. V gave up 0 bases and J gave up 4 bases; unmatched junction bases: 5. The CDR3 sequence is CATSRDRGDRGETQYF. CDR3 DNA: TGTGCCACCAGCAGAGATCGAGGGGACAGGGGAGAGACCCAGTACTTC.